This T cell receptor (beta chain) came from a study of blood T cell repertoires in COVID-19. V lost 0 bases and J lost 4, with 10 bases in between. The CDR3 is made up of 14 amino acids. Germline CDR1 reads MNHNS; CDR2 reads SASEGT. Study processing details: Nucleated cell counts were estimated from reference gene primer amplification. Using immunoSEQ multiplex PCR, the repertoire was profiled, and TCRdb retains in-frame clones only, with some absent. The D gene and trimming were derived from the DNA, and the V and J assignments and clone size from that table. The table lists roughly 170,000 clones, about four fifths of them singletons, with 5.5% to 7.5% in the top ten.

This sequence joins TRBV6-1 and TRBJ2-7; D is possibly TRBD1 (5 bases). The sequencing sample was made of peripheral blood. The receptor comes from a human donor in a cohort sampled during active COVID-19. CDR3 in amino acids: CASSEAGVTYEQYF. The CDR3 region has the DNA TGTGCCAGCAGTGAAGCAGGGGTGACGTACGAGCAGTACTTC.